Below, one TCR beta chain is given with its context. The data were taken from a study of blood T cell repertoires in COVID-19. Here immunoSEQ multiplex PCR was the method, and the copy in TCRdb shows in-frame clones only, minus some. The table lists 200,000 to 300,000 clones, 84% of them singletons. V lost 3 bases, J lost 0 bases, and 8 bases lay in between. CDR1 and CDR2 from the germline V gene are MNHEY and SVGEGT. This CDR3 has 14 amino acids. This TCR was recovered from a man aged 35 to 55 who had recovered from COVID-19. The chain has TRBV6-2 or TRBV6-3 and TRBJ1-1; D is ambiguous. Sequencing was carried out using peripheral blood. The CDR3 spells CASSYVAVNTEAFF. In nucleotides, the CDR3 is TGTGCCAGCAGTTATGTGGCCGTGAACACTGAAGCTTTCTTT.